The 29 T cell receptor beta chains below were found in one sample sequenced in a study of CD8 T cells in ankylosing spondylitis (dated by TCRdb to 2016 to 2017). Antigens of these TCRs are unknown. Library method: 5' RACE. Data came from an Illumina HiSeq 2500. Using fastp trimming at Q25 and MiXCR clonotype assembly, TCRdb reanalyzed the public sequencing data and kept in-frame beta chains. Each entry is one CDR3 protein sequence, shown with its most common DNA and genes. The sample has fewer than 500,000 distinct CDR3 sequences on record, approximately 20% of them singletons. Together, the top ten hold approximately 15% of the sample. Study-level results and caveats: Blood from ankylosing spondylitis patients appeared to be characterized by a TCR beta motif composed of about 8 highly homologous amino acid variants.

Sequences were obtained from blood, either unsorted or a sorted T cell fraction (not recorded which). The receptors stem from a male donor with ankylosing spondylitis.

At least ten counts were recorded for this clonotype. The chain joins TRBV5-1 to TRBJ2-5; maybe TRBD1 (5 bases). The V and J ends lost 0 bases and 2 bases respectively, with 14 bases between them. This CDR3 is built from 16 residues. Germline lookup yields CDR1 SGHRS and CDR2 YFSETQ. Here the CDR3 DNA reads TGCGCCAGCAGCTTGGCCTATGGGGCGAGGCAAGAGACCCAGTACTTC. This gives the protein CASSLAYGARQETQYF.

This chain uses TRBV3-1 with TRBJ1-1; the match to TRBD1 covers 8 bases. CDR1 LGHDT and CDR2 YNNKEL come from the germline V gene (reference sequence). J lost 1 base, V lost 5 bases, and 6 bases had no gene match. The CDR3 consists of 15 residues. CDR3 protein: CASSTQGAGNTEAFF. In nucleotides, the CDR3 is TGTGCCAGCAGCACTCAGGGGGCAGGGAACACTGAAGCTTTCTTT.

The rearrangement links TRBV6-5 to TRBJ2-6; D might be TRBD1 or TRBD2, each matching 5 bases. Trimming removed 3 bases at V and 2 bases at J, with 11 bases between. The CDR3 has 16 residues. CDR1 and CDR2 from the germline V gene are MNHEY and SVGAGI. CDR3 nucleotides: TGTGCCAGCAGTTATGGGGACCCCACTGGGGCCAACGTCCTGACTTTC. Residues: CASSYGDPTGANVLTF.

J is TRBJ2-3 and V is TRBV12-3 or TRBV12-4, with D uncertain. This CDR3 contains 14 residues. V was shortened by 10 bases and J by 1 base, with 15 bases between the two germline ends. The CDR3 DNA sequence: TGTGCCACCGCAGTGGAAAGGGGCACAGATACGCAGTATTTT. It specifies CATAVERGTDTQYF.

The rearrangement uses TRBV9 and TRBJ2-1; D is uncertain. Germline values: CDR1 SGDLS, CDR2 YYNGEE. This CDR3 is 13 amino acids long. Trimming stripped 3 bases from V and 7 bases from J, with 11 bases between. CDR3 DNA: TGTGCCAGCAGCGAGGGTTCCGGGAATGAGCAGTTCTTC. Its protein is CASSEGSGNEQFF.

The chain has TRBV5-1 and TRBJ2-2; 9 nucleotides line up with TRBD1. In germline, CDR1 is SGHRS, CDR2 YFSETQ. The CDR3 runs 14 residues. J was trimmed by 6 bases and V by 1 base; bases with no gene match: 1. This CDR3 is CASSLTGGPGELFF. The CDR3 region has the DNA TGCGCCAGCAGCTTGACAGGGGGCCCCGGGGAGCTGTTTTTT. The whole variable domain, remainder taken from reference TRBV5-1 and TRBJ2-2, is KAGVTQTPRYLIKTRGQQVTLSCSPISGHRSVSWYQQTPGQGLQFLFEYFSETQRNKGNFPGRFSGRQFSNSRSEMNVSTLELGDSALYLCASSLTGGPGELFFGEGSRLTVL.

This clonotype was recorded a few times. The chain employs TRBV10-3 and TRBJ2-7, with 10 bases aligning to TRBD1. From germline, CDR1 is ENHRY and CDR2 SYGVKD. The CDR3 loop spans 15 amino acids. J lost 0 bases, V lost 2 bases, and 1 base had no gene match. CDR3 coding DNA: TGTGCCATCAGTGAGAGGACAGGGGGCTCCTACGAGCAGTACTTC. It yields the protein CAISERTGGSYEQYF.

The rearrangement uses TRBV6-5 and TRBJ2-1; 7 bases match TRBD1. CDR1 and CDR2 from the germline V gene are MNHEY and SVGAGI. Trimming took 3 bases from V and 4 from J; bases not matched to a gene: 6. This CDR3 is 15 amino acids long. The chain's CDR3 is CASSYPDRDYNEQFF. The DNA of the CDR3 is TGTGCCAGCAGTTATCCCGACAGGGATTACAATGAGCAGTTCTTC.

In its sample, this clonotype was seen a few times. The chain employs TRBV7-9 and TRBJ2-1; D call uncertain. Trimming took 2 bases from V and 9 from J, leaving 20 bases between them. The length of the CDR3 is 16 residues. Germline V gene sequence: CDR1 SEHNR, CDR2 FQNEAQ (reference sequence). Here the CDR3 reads CASSLSTSRFGGEQFF. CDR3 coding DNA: TGTGCCAGCAGCTTATCGACCTCAAGGTTCGGCGGTGAGCAGTTCTTC.

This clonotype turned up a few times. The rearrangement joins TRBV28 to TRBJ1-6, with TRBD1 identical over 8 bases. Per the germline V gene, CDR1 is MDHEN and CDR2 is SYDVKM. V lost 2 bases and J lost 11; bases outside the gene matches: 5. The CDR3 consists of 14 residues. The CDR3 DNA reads TGTGCCAGCAGTTTAAGGACAGGGAGACCACCCCTCCACTTT. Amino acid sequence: CASSLRTGRPPLHF.

The CDR3 bases are TGCAGCGTACTAGGTGGGGCCTACGAGCAGTACTTC. Residues: CSVLGGAYEQYF. V is TRBV29-1 and J is TRBJ2-7; the D gene is possibly TRBD2 (5 bases). Trimming pared 6 bases from V and 2 bases from J, leaving 11 bases between. CDR3 length: 12 amino acids. Germline CDR1 reads SQVTM; CDR2 reads ANQGSEA.

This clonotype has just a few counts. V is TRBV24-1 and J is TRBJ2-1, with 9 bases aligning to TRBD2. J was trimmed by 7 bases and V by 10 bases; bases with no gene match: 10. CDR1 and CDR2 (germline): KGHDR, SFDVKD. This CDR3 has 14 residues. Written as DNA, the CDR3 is TGTGCCACTAGCTCGGGACTAGCTTTAAATGAGCAGTTCTTC. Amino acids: CATSSGLALNEQFF.

The CDR3 is CASSMRTGHQPQHF. CDR3 nucleotide sequence: TGTGCCAGTAGTATGCGCACCGGGCATCAGCCCCAGCATTTT. This rearrangement joins TRBV19 to TRBJ1-5; no clear D. CDR3 length equals 14 residues. Germline V gives CDR1 LNHDA, CDR2 SQIVND (reference sequence). V dropped 3 bases and J dropped 5 bases, with 11 bases sitting between them.

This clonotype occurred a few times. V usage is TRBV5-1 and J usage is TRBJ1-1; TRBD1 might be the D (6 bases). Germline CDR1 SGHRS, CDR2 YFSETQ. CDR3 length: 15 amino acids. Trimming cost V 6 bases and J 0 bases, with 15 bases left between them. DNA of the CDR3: TGCGCCAGCACCCCGGGGGGCCAGATGAACACTGAAGCTTTCTTT. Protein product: CASTPGGQMNTEAFF.

The CDR3 here is CASSLTRNSGELFF. CDR3 sequence (DNA): TGTGCCAGCAGCTTGACTAGAAATTCCGGGGAGCTGTTTTTT. This chain joins TRBV7-3 and TRBJ2-2, with D maybe TRBD2 (6 bases). Germline CDR1 SGHTA, CDR2 FQGTGA. The CDR3 runs to 14 residues. V was cut by 3 bases and J by 6 bases, with 11 bases left in between.

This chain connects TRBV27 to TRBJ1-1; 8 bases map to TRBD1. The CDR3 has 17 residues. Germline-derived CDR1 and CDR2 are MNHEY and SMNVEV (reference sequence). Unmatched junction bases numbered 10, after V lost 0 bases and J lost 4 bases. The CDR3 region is CASSLSPGQGGFTEAFF. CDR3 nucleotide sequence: TGTGCCAGCAGTTTATCCCCAGGACAGGGCGGGTTCACTGAAGCTTTCTTT.

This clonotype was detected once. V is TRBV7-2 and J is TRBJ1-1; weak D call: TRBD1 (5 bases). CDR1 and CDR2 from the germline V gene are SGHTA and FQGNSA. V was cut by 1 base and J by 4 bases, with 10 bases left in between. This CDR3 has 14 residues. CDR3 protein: CASSLVWGGTEAFF. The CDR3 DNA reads TGTGCCAGCAGCTTAGTCTGGGGCGGCACTGAAGCTTTCTTT.

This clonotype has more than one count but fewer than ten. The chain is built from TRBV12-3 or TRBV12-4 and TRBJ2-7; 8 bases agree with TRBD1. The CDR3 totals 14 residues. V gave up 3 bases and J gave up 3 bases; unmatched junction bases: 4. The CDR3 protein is CASSFGQGGYEQYF. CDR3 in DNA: TGTGCCAGCAGTTTCGGACAGGGCGGCTACGAGCAGTACTTC.

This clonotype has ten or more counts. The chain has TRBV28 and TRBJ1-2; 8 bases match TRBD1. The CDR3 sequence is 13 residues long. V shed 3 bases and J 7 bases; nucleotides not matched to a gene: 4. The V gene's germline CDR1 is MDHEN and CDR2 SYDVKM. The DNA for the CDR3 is TGTGCCAGCAGTTTGACAGGGGAACGTGGCTACACCTTC. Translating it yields CASSLTGERGYTF.

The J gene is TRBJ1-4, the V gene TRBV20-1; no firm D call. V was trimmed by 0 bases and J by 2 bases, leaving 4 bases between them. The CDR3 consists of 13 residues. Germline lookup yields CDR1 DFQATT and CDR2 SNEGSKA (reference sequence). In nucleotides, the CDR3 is TGCAGTGCTAGAGAGGATACTAATGAAAAACTGTTTTTT. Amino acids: CSAREDTNEKLFF.

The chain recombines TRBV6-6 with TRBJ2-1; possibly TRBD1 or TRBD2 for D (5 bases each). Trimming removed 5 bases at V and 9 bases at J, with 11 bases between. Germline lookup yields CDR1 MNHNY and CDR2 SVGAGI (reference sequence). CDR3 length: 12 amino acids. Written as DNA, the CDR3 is TGTGCCAGCAGTCAGACTGGGGGTGAGCAGTTCTTC. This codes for CASSQTGGEQFF.

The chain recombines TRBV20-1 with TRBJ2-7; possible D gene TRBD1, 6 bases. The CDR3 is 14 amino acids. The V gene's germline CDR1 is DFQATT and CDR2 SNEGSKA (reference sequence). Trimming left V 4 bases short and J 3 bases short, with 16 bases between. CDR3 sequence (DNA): TGCAGTGCTATCCCCAGGACAGACCACTACGAGCAGTACTTC. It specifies CSAIPRTDHYEQYF.

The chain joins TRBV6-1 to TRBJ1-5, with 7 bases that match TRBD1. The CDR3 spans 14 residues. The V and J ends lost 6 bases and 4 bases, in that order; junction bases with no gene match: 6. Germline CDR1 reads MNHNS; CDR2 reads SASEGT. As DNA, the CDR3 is TGTGCCAGCAGGCGAGGGGGCGTTAATCAGCCCCAGCATTTT. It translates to CASRRGGVNQPQHF.

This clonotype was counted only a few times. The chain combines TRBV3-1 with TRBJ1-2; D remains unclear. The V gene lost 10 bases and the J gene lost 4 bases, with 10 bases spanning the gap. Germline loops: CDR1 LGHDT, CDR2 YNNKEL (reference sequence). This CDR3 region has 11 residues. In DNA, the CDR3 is TGTGCCACCCGGGCCGCCTATGGCTACACCTTC. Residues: CATRAAYGYTF.

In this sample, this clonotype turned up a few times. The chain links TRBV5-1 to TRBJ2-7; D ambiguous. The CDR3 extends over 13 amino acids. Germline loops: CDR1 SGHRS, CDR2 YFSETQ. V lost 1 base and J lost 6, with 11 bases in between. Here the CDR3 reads CASSLISAGEQYF. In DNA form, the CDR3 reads TGCGCCAGCAGCTTGATTTCGGCTGGCGAGCAGTACTTC.

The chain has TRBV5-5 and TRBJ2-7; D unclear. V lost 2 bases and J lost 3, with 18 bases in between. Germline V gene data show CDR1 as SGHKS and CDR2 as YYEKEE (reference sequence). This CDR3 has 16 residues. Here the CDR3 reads CASSFVFGDWRYEQYF. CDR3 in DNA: TGTGCCAGCAGCTTCGTTTTTGGGGATTGGCGCTACGAGCAGTACTTC.

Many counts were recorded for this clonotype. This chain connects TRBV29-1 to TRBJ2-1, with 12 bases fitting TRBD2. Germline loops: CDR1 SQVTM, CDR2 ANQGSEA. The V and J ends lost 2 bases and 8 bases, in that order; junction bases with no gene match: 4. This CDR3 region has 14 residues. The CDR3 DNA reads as TGCAGCGTTGAACTAGCGGGAGGGCCTTATGAGCAGTTCTTC. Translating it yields CSVELAGGPYEQFF.

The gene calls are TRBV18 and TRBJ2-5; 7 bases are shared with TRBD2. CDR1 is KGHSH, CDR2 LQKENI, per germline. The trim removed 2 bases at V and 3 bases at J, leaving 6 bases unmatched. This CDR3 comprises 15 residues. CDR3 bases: TGTGCCAGCTCACCATCGTTAGCGGGCAAAGAGACCCAGTACTTC. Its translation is CASSPSLAGKETQYF.

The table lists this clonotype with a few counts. The CDR3 coding sequence is TGTGCCACCAGCAGAGTACTTGAAGATACGCAGTATTTT. Translation gives CATSRVLEDTQYF. The chain employs TRBV15 and TRBJ2-3; D gene ambiguous. CDR3 length: 13 residues. CDR1 and CDR2 from the germline V gene are LNHNV and YYDKDF (reference sequence). Trimming stripped 1 base from V and 5 bases from J, with 7 bases between.